The 23 T cell receptor beta chains below come from one sample, sequenced in a study of vaccination and CD4 T cells after COVID-19. MiXCR was run by TCRdb on the PCR reads, yielding one entry per CDR3 protein. The sample carries 20,000 to 25,000 distinct CDR3 sequences, about 60% recorded once. This sample comprised CD4+ T cells from blood, obtained before SARS-CoV-2 vaccination. The receptors shown here come from a human donor who had recovered from COVID-19.

This clonotype was found a few times. This sequence joins TRBV24-1 and TRBJ2-2; 11 bases are shared with TRBD1. V shed 3 bases, J shed 6 bases, and the junction held 2 bases outside the gene matches. The germline V gene has CDR1 KGHDR and CDR2 SFDVKD. There are 15 residues in the CDR3. CDR3 in amino acids: CATSDPGQGAGELFF. The CDR3 bases are TGTGCCACCAGTGATCCGGGACAGGGGGCCGGGGAGCTGTTTTTT.

This rearrangement joins TRBV7-7 to TRBJ2-3; TRBD2 matches 13 bases. CDR1 is SSHAT, CDR2 FNYEAQ, per germline (reference sequence). The CDR3 length is 20 residues. With V trimmed by 2 bases and J by 4 bases, 15 bases remained unmatched. The CDR3 bases are TGTGCCAGCAGCTTACCCACTCATCATGGGACTAGCGGGGTCGCAGATACGCAGTATTTT. This codes for CASSLPTHHGTSGVADTQYF.

This clonotype has more than one count but fewer than ten. V usage is TRBV2 and J usage is TRBJ1-1; perhaps TRBD1 as D (5 bases). The V end was cut by 6 bases, the J end by 1 base, with 9 bases between. CDR1 and CDR2 from the germline V gene are SNHLY and FYNNEI. The CDR3 sequence is 13 residues long. For the CDR3, the DNA is TGTGCCAGCAGGAGGACATCGAACACTGAAGCTTTCTTT. It encodes CASRRTSNTEAFF.

This clonotype was seen once. V and J are TRBV5-1 and TRBJ1-1; tentative D call: TRBD1 (6 bases). Trimming removed 4 bases from V and 6 bases from J, with 19 bases in between. Germline CDR1 and CDR2: SGHRS and YFSETQ. The CDR3 spans 15 residues. The CDR3 nucleotides are TGCGCCAGCAGCAGGGTGGGGGCGGGTGTCGCTGAAGCTTTCTTT. It yields the protein CASSRVGAGVAEAFF.

The V call is TRBV20-1, the J call TRBJ2-7; TRBD1 aligns across 7 bases. Losses at the gene ends were 0 bases for V and 2 bases for J; bases not matched to a gene: 7. Germline V gene data show CDR1 as DFQATT and CDR2 as SNEGSKA (reference sequence). The CDR3 has 15 amino acids. The CDR3 region is CSARDTQGYPYEQYF. The DNA of the CDR3 is TGCAGTGCTAGAGATACACAGGGGTACCCCTACGAGCAGTACTTC.

The J gene is TRBJ2-5, the V gene TRBV6-2 or TRBV6-3; no clear D gene. Trimming removed 1 base at V and 4 bases at J, with 4 bases between. Germline V gene lookup returns CDR1 MNHEY and CDR2 SVGEGT. The CDR3 covers 12 residues. The CDR3 DNA is TGTGCCAGCAGTTACTATAGAGAGACCCAGTACTTC. Encoded protein: CASSYYRETQYF.

The chain couples TRBV4-3 to TRBJ1-5, with 8 nucleotides matching TRBD1. Germline trimming cut 2 bases from V and 6 bases from J; bases unmatched to any gene: 3. From germline, CDR1 is LGHNA and CDR2 YSLEER. This CDR3 contains 14 residues. The CDR3 coding sequence is TGCGCCAGCAGCCAAACAGGGGGAGGTCAGCCCCAGCATTTT. Its translation is CASSQTGGGQPQHF.

The CDR3 protein is CASSSRTGVDEKLFF. The CDR3 coding sequence is TGTGCCAGCAGCTCCCGGACAGGGGTGGATGAAAAACTGTTTTTT. This sequence joins TRBV7-8 and TRBJ1-4; the match to TRBD1 covers 9 bases. The junction had 6 bases not matched to a gene; V was cut back by 4 bases and J by 6 bases. The CDR3 has 15 residues. Germline loops: CDR1 SGHVS, CDR2 FQNEAQ.

V is TRBV18 and J is TRBJ1-5; 7 nucleotides line up with TRBD1. V was clipped by 6 bases and J by 7 bases; unmatched bases: 9. The CDR3 spans 14 residues. Germline CDR1 reads KGHSH; CDR2 reads LQKENI. The chain's CDR3 is CASSPGQRYQPQHF. The CDR3 nucleotides read TGTGCCAGCTCCCCGGGACAGCGTTACCAGCCCCAGCATTTT.

The chain recombines TRBV7-9 with TRBJ2-1, with a possible D match to TRBD2 (6 bases). The length of the CDR3 is 15 residues. The germline gives CDR1 SEHNR, CDR2 FQNEAQ (reference sequence). In nucleotides, the CDR3 is TGTGCGTATTTGAGGGGCGCGGCGGGAAACAATGAGCAGTTCTTC. Translating it yields CAYLRGAAGNNEQFF.

The chain employs TRBV20-1 and TRBJ2-3, with 10 positions matching TRBD1. The CDR3 spans 16 residues. J gave up 1 base and V 3 bases, and 7 bases lay outside the gene matches. The germline gives CDR1 DFQATT, CDR2 SNEGSKA (reference sequence). CDR3 region: CSARGPGQGRTDTQYF. CDR3 nucleotides: TGCAGTGCTAGGGGCCCGGGACAGGGGCGCACAGATACGCAGTATTTT.

This sequence joins TRBV7-9 and TRBJ1-4; 7 nucleotides align to TRBD1. CDR1 is SEHNR and CDR2 is FQNEAQ in the germline V gene (reference sequence). The V and J ends lost 3 bases and 4 bases, in that order; junction bases with no gene match: 2. This CDR3 spans 14 amino acids. The CDR3 sequence is CASSFTGDNEKLFF. The CDR3 nucleotides are TGTGCCAGCAGCTTCACAGGGGATAATGAAAAACTGTTTTTT.

This clonotype was counted only a few times. CDR3 DNA sequence: TGCAGTGCCCCGAACTCACGGGGGGGCGGGGAAAAACTGTTTTTT. Protein sequence: CSAPNSRGGGEKLFF. This chain links TRBV20-1 with TRBJ1-4; perhaps TRBD1 as D (6 bases). CDR3 length: 15 amino acids. Germline CDR1 and CDR2: DFQATT and SNEGSKA (reference sequence). Trimming pared 6 bases from V and 8 bases from J, leaving 22 bases between.

The gene calls are TRBV7-3 and TRBJ2-1; D may be TRBD2 (5 bases). The germline V gene encodes CDR1 SGHTA and CDR2 FQGTGA. Trimming removed 0 bases from V and 5 bases from J, with 5 bases in between. This CDR3 region has 13 residues. CDR3 amino acids: CASSLTADNEQFF. Written as DNA, the CDR3 is TGTGCCAGCAGCTTAACAGCGGACAATGAGCAGTTCTTC. The variable domain in full, with the rest retrieved from reference TRBV7-3 and TRBJ2-1, is GAGVSQTPSNKVTEKGKYVELRCDPISGHTALYWYRQSLGQGPEFLIYFQGTGAADDSGLPNDRFFAVRPEGSVSTLKIQRTERGDSAVYLCASSLTADNEQFFGPGTRLTVL.

The chain employs TRBV7-8 and TRBJ2-7, with a tentative D call TRBD1 (6 bases). Germline CDR1 is SGHVS and CDR2 is FQNEAQ. This CDR3 spans 15 amino acids. V lost 6 bases, J lost 6 bases, and 21 bases lay in between. CDR3 nucleotides: TGTGCCAGCAGACCGAGCCGGGACATGGCGCGCGAGCAGTACTTC. Amino acids: CASRPSRDMAREQYF.

Remarks on this clonotype: Germline and junction disagree at one end, which may indicate a read error. The chain is built from TRBV15 and TRBJ2-1; D is unclear. This CDR3 is built from 11 residues. Germline-derived CDR1 and CDR2 are LNHNV and YYDKDF (reference sequence). The CDR3 nucleotides read TGTGCCACCAGCAGGGATGGCCTGGGTGTCTTC. Amino acids: CATSRDGLGVF.

The V and J genes are TRBV7-2 and TRBJ2-1, with D unresolved. The germline V gene encodes CDR1 SGHTA and CDR2 FQGNSA. The CDR3 extends over 14 amino acids. V was trimmed by 5 bases and J by 2 bases, leaving 10 bases between them. CDR3 residues: CASSTRLAYNEQFF. CDR3 sequence (DNA): TGTGCCAGCAGCACTCGCCTAGCCTACAATGAGCAGTTCTTC.

V and J are TRBV11-1 and TRBJ1-2, with a possible D match to TRBD1 (6 bases). Trimming stripped 5 bases from V and 8 bases from J, with 12 bases between. Germline CDR1 SGHAT, CDR2 FQDESV (reference sequence). The CDR3 totals 12 residues. The DNA for the CDR3 is TGTGCCAGCAGCCTAACAGGGTACGGCTACACCTTC. It is translated as CASSLTGYGYTF.

The chain recombines TRBV10-3 with TRBJ2-6; D possibly corresponds to TRBD1 (6 bases). V lost 8 bases to trimming and J lost 2 bases, with 10 bases between them. The length of the CDR3 is 14 residues. Germline CDR1 is ENHRY and CDR2 is SYGVKD. CDR3 in DNA: TGTGCCATCTTGCCAGGGGCTGGGGCCAACGTCCTGACTTTC. Residues: CAILPGAGANVLTF.

CDR3 sequence reads: CASGGSADTQYF. In DNA, the CDR3 is TGTGCCAGCGGGGGGAGTGCAGATACGCAGTATTTT. The V call is TRBV9, the J call TRBJ2-3; tentative D call: TRBD2 (6 bases). This CDR3 region has 12 residues. Per the germline V gene, CDR1 is SGDLS and CDR2 is YYNGEE. Trimming removed 7 bases at V and 4 bases at J, with 10 bases between.

This clonotype was seen only a few times. The rearrangement joins TRBV29-1 to TRBJ2-7, with TRBD2 matching 10 bases. V trimming: 5 bases; J trimming: 2 bases; junction bases outside the gene matches: 6. The CDR3 consists of 14 residues. In germline, CDR1 is SQVTM, CDR2 ANQGSEA. The CDR3 DNA reads TGCAGCGTTCTCACTAGCGGGGAACCCTACGAGCAGTACTTC. Translated: CSVLTSGEPYEQYF.

V and J are TRBV6-1 and TRBJ1-1; D not certain. This CDR3 region has 12 residues. V was cut by 3 bases and J by 7 bases, with 9 bases left in between. The germline gives CDR1 MNHNS, CDR2 SASEGT. Here the CDR3 DNA reads TGTGCCAGCAGTGAGAGTCGGGATGAAGCTTTCTTT. It encodes CASSESRDEAFF.

A few counts support this clonotype. This rearrangement joins TRBV2 to TRBJ1-2; the D gene is possibly TRBD1 (6 bases). V was shortened by 8 bases and J by 3 bases, with 22 bases between the two germline ends. CDR1 is SNHLY and CDR2 is FYNNEI in the germline V gene. This CDR3 is 16 amino acids long. CDR3 amino acids: CASGWVKQGIHYGYTF. CDR3 nucleotide sequence: TGTGCCAGCGGTTGGGTGAAACAGGGAATCCACTATGGCTACACCTTC.